These T cell receptor beta chains were read from a single sample in a study of response to subunit inactivated influenza vaccine. TCRdb reanalysed the RT-PCR reads using MiXCR and keeps one entry per CDR3 protein. The sample shows roughly 550,000 distinct CDR3 sequences, approximately 22% of them seen only once. The same sample was also used in a study of T cells expressing NK-cell markers.

Sequenced material: CD4+ T cells sorted from PBMCs, taken approximately 13 days after vaccination. These receptors were taken from a man aged 45-65 years who received an inactivated influenza vaccine. Both conserved end residues are part of each CDR3. A D gene is named only where the DNA matches it firmly. Size is stated for part of the rows, as once, few or many counts, or as a class when the clone is expanded.

v_call: TRBV7-2; clone_size: -; d_call: TRBD1; j_call: TRBJ1-4; cdr3_aa: CASSPLGTGGPEKLFF; cdr3_nt: TGTGCCAGCAGCCCACTCGGGACAGGGGGTCCAGAAAAACTGTTTTTT
v_call: TRBV12-3/TRBV12-4; clone_size: -; d_call: TRBD2; j_call: TRBJ2-1; cdr3_aa: CASSFWGLAGSGEQFF; cdr3_nt: TGTGCCAGCAGTTTTTGGGGACTAGCGGGATCGGGTGAGCAGTTCTTC
v_call: TRBV5-6; clone_size: few; d_call: -; j_call: TRBJ2-1; cdr3_aa: CASRVRGSDYNEQFF; cdr3_nt: TGTGCCAGCAGGGTCCGGGGGTCGGACTACAATGAGCAGTTCTTC
v_call: TRBV20-1; clone_size: -; d_call: -; j_call: TRBJ2-7; cdr3_aa: CSARPGEGPYEQYF; cdr3_nt: TGCAGTGCTAGACCCGGTGAGGGTCCCTACGAGCAGTACTTC
v_call: TRBV20-1; clone_size: -; d_call: TRBD1; j_call: TRBJ1-5; cdr3_aa: CSAPRGPGNQPQHF; cdr3_nt: TGCAGTGCACCCAGGGGGCCGGGCAATCAGCCCCAGCATTTT
v_call: TRBV12-3/TRBV12-4; clone_size: many; d_call: TRBD1; j_call: TRBJ2-6; cdr3_aa: CASSRDLGQGSGANVLTF; cdr3_nt: TGTGCCAGCAGTCGAGACTTAGGACAGGGTTCAGGGGCCAACGTCCTGACTTTC
v_call: TRBV20-1; clone_size: few; d_call: -; j_call: TRBJ1-3; cdr3_aa: CSATGTGNTIYF; cdr3_nt: TGCAGTGCTACAGGGACTGGAAACACCATATATTTT
v_call: TRBV6-1; clone_size: -; d_call: -; j_call: TRBJ1-6; cdr3_aa: CASSNEGSYNSPLHF; cdr3_nt: TGTGCCAGCAGTAATGAGGGATCCTATAATTCACCCCTCCACTTT
v_call: TRBV6-6; clone_size: few; d_call: -; j_call: TRBJ1-6; cdr3_aa: CAARAVNNSPLHF; cdr3_nt: TGTGCCGCGAGGGCAGTCAATAATTCACCCCTCCACTTT
v_call: TRBV4-2; clone_size: few; d_call: -; j_call: TRBJ2-7; cdr3_aa: CASSQDEDKYEQYF; cdr3_nt: TGTGCCAGCAGCCAAGATGAAGATAAGTACGAGCAGTACTTC
v_call: TRBV6-5; clone_size: -; d_call: TRBD2; j_call: TRBJ2-1; cdr3_aa: CASSYGGGRDNEQFF; cdr3_nt: TGTGCCAGCAGTTACGGGGGCGGGAGGGACAATGAGCAGTTCTTC
v_call: TRBV7-2; clone_size: few; d_call: -; j_call: TRBJ1-1; cdr3_aa: CASIMADMNTEAFF; cdr3_nt: TGTGCCAGCATCATGGCAGACATGAACACTGAAGCTTTCTTT
v_call: TRBV6-2/TRBV6-3; clone_size: -; d_call: TRBD1; j_call: TRBJ2-2; cdr3_aa: CASSTDRGVTGELFF; cdr3_nt: TGTGCCAGCAGTACGGACAGGGGGGTCACCGGGGAGCTGTTTTTT
v_call: TRBV6-2/TRBV6-3; clone_size: -; d_call: -; j_call: TRBJ1-2; cdr3_aa: CASRGLDYGYTF; cdr3_nt: TGTGCCAGCAGAGGACTAGACTATGGCTACACCTTC
v_call: TRBV11-1; clone_size: many; d_call: TRBD2; j_call: TRBJ2-1; cdr3_aa: CASSVSGSYNEQFF; cdr3_nt: TGTGCCAGCAGCGTTAGCGGGAGTTACAATGAGCAGTTCTTC
v_call: TRBV20-1; clone_size: -; d_call: -; j_call: TRBJ1-4; cdr3_aa: CSAEGPNEKLFF; cdr3_nt: TGCAGTGCTGAGGGTCCTAATGAAAAACTGTTTTTT
v_call: TRBV20-1; clone_size: -; d_call: TRBD2; j_call: TRBJ2-1; cdr3_aa: CSVPSGSNEQFF; cdr3_nt: TGCAGTGTGCCTAGCGGATCCAATGAGCAGTTCTTC
v_call: TRBV10-3; clone_size: -; d_call: TRBD1; j_call: TRBJ1-6; cdr3_aa: CAISEPGQGHNSPLHF; cdr3_nt: TGTGCCATCAGTGAGCCAGGACAGGGTCATAATTCACCCCTCCACTTT
v_call: TRBV6-6; clone_size: -; d_call: -; j_call: TRBJ2-7; cdr3_aa: CASTSAGYEQYF; cdr3_nt: TGTGCCAGCACCTCGGCCGGCTACGAGCAGTACTTC
v_call: TRBV15; clone_size: few; d_call: TRBD1; j_call: TRBJ2-1; cdr3_aa: CATSRDDPRTGGEQFF; cdr3_nt: TGTGCCACCAGCAGAGATGATCCCCGGACAGGGGGGGAGCAGTTCTTC
v_call: TRBV4-1; clone_size: -; d_call: -; j_call: TRBJ2-5; cdr3_aa: CASSQGTAPGGEIQYF; cdr3_nt: TGCGCCAGCAGCCAAGGGACGGCTCCGGGTGGGGAGATCCAGTACTTC
v_call: TRBV20-1; clone_size: few; d_call: -; j_call: TRBJ1-5; cdr3_aa: CSAPRGIGQPQHF; cdr3_nt: TGCAGTGCTCCAAGGGGAATTGGACAGCCCCAGCATTTT
v_call: TRBV3-1; clone_size: few; d_call: -; j_call: TRBJ1-2; cdr3_aa: CASSQGGGGAYGYTF; cdr3_nt: TGTGCCAGCAGCCAAGGCGGGGGGGGAGCCTATGGCTACACCTTC
v_call: TRBV19; clone_size: -; d_call: TRBD2; j_call: TRBJ2-1; cdr3_aa: CASTPTSGALYNEQFF; cdr3_nt: TGTGCCAGTACCCCCACTAGCGGGGCCCTCTACAATGAGCAGTTCTTC
v_call: TRBV7-2; clone_size: many; d_call: -; j_call: TRBJ2-1; cdr3_aa: CASSLKRTSGPYNEQFF; cdr3_nt: TGTGCCAGCAGCTTAAAGAGAACGTCAGGACCCTACAATGAGCAGTTCTTC
v_call: TRBV7-9; clone_size: -; d_call: -; j_call: TRBJ2-2; cdr3_aa: CASSLEVGAGELFF; cdr3_nt: TGTGCCAGCAGCTTAGAGGTCGGGGCAGGGGAGCTGTTTTTT
v_call: TRBV4-3; clone_size: few; d_call: -; j_call: TRBJ1-1; cdr3_aa: CASRKARGEVNTEAFF; cdr3_nt: TGCGCCTCCAGGAAGGCGAGGGGCGAAGTGAACACTGAAGCTTTCTTT
v_call: TRBV5-1; clone_size: many; d_call: -; j_call: TRBJ2-2; cdr3_aa: CASSLTGSPGISGELFF; cdr3_nt: TGCGCCAGCAGCTTGACCGGGTCCCCGGGGATTTCCGGGGAGCTGTTTTTT
v_call: TRBV20-1; clone_size: -; d_call: -; j_call: TRBJ1-5; cdr3_aa: CSASTENQPQHF; cdr3_nt: TGCAGTGCTAGCACCGAAAATCAGCCCCAGCATTTT
v_call: TRBV2; clone_size: few; d_call: TRBD1; j_call: TRBJ1-1; cdr3_aa: CASGLGQLVVNTEAFF; cdr3_nt: TGTGCCAGCGGACTGGGACAGCTGGTCGTGAACACTGAAGCTTTCTTT